These T cell receptor beta chains were read from a single sample in a study of cytomegalovirus exposure and HLA in healthy donors. Using immunoSEQ multiplex PCR, the repertoire was profiled, and TCRdb retains in-frame clones only, with some absent. The sample contains 150,000 to 200,000 clones, 85% of which appear only once. Sample: PBMCs. Source of these receptors: a man younger than 35 in good health and CMV-seropositive. Each CDR3 is given with its conserved first and last residue. D genes are given only for firm matches. Some rows have no size entry. The others give once, few or many, or a class for an expanded clone.

TRBJ2-1,NA,TRBV9,NA,TGTGCCAGCAGCGTACAGGGTTACAATGAGCAGTTCTTC,CASSVQGYNEQFF
TRBJ2-3,NA,TRBV6-5,NA,TGTGCCAGCAGACGCACAGGGCCCGATACGCAGTATTTT,CASRRTGPDTQYF
TRBJ2-7,NA,TRBV5-6,NA,TGTGCCAGCAGCTTGATAAAGGAGACTGGGCAGTACTTC,CASSLIKETGQYF
TRBJ2-3,TRBD1,TRBV28,NA,TGTGCCAGCAGCTACACCGGGACAGGGAGGACAGATACGCAGTATTTT,CASSYTGTGRTDTQYF
TRBJ1-2,NA,TRBV5-1,large,TGCGCCAGCAGCTTGGACGGGAAAGGCTACACCTTC,CASSLDGKGYTF
TRBJ1-1,TRBD1,TRBV19,few,TGTGCCAGTAGTGTTGGACAGGGGAACACTGAAGCTTTCTTT,CASSVGQGNTEAFF
TRBJ2-7,TRBD2,TRBV4-1,NA,TGCGCCAGCAGCCTCAGAGCGGGAGGGGTCTACGAGCAGTACTTC,CASSLRAGGVYEQYF
TRBJ2-4,TRBD2,TRBV18,NA,TGTGCCAGCTCACCCGGACCCCGGGAGGGGCAAAACATTCAGTACTTC,CASSPGPREGQNIQYF
TRBJ1-1,TRBD1,TRBV7-2,NA,TGTGCCAGCAGCTCTCAGGGGGCGAACACTGAAGCTTTCTTT,CASSSQGANTEAFF
TRBJ2-1,NA,TRBV28,NA,TGTGCCAGCAGTCCAACCCCCTTAGCGGTAGATATTGGTGAGCAGTTCTTC,CASSPTPLAVDIGEQFF
TRBJ2-7,TRBD1,TRBV19,NA,TGTGCCAGTAGAGCTACAGGGGGTGGCTACGAGCAGTACTTC,CASRATGGGYEQYF
TRBJ2-1,TRBD1,TRBV27,NA,TGTGCCAGCAGTTCAACCGGGACAGGGAAGTTCTTC,CASSSTGTGKFF
TRBJ1-2,NA,TRBV5-1,NA,TGCGCCAGCGCATTACAGGGAGACTATGGCTACACCTTC,CASALQGDYGYTF
TRBJ2-5,NA,TRBV5-6,NA,TGTGCCAGCAGCTTGGCGTACCAAGAGACCCAGTACTTC,CASSLAYQETQYF
TRBJ2-1,TRBD2,TRBV10-1,NA,TGCGCCAGTGGGGACTACGGGCATGAGCAGTTCTTC,CASGDYGHEQFF
TRBJ1-2,NA,TRBV2,NA,TGTGCCAGCAGTGATGTGAAGGGGGAGAACTATGGCTACACCTTC,CASSDVKGENYGYTF
TRBJ1-5,NA,TRBV25-1,few,TGTGCCAGCAGTGACCAGAGCAATCAGCCCCAGCATTTT,CASSDQSNQPQHF
TRBJ2-7,NA,TRBV18,few,TGTGCCAGCTCACCAGGGTTGGAGGGTAGCCTTAGCGTCACCGAGCAGTACTTC,CASSPGLEGSLSVTEQYF
TRBJ2-3,NA,TRBV5-8,NA,TGTGCCAGCAGCTTCCGGGACACCAAGTATTTT,CASSFRDTKYF
TRBJ2-7,TRBD2,TRBV7-9,NA,TGTGCCAGCAGCTTAGAACTAGCGGGAGATCGATTCTCCTACGAGCAGTACTTC,CASSLELAGDRFSYEQYF
TRBJ1-5,TRBD1,TRBV6-5,few,TGTGCCAGCAGTTTCCGACAGGGGAATCAGCCCCAGCATTTT,CASSFRQGNQPQHF
TRBJ2-7,TRBD2,TRBV28,NA,TGTGCCAGCAGTTTACAGGGCGGGAGGACGTGGGTCTACGAGCAGTACTTC,CASSLQGGRTWVYEQYF
TRBJ2-1,TRBD2,TRBV11-3,NA,TGTGCCAGCAGCTTTAGCGGGGGGAACAATGAGCAGTTCTTC,CASSFSGGNNEQFF
TRBJ1-2,NA,TRBV6-1,NA,TGTGCCAGCCAACCCCAGTGGGCAGGGGGCTACACCTTC,CASQPQWAGGYTF
TRBJ2-7,TRBD1,TRBV7-9,NA,TGTGCCAGCAGCCCCGACACCGGGACAGGCTTCTACGAGCAGTACTTC,CASSPDTGTGFYEQYF
TRBJ1-6,TRBD1,TRBV10-3,few,TGTGCCACGACTGACAGGGGAGATTCACCCCTCCACTTT,CATTDRGDSPLHF
TRBJ2-7,TRBD1,TRBV6-6,NA,TGTGCCAGCAGTTCCCACACAGGGGGTTACGGCTACGAGCAGTACTTC,CASSSHTGGYGYEQYF
TRBJ2-3,NA,TRBV5-1,NA,TGCGCCAGCAGCTTGGGCGCCTCTAGCACAGATACGCAGTATTTT,CASSLGASSTDTQYF
TRBJ1-4,NA,TRBV28,once,TGTGCCAGCAGTTTGTACACAGGGAAGGCTAATGAAAAACTGTTTTTT,CASSLYTGKANEKLFF
TRBJ1-2,NA,TRBV13,NA,TGTGCCAGCAGCTTAGTAGGGGATGGCTACACCTTC,CASSLVGDGYTF
TRBJ2-7,TRBD2,TRBV28,NA,TGTGCCAGCAGCTTTCCCCTCCGGCTAGCGGGTACCTCTGACGAGCAGTACTTC,CASSFPLRLAGTSDEQYF
TRBJ2-1,NA,TRBV28,NA,TGTGCCAGCGCGGACAATGAGCAGTTCTTC,CASADNEQFF
TRBJ2-1,NA,TRBV27,once,TGTGCCAGCAGTGACTTTAGCTCCTACAATGAGCAGTTCTTC,CASSDFSSYNEQFF
TRBJ1-1,TRBD1,TRBV18,NA,TGTGCCAGCTCAATGGGACAGAGGGCCCTGAACACTGAAGCTTTCTTT,CASSMGQRALNTEAFF
TRBJ2-5,NA,TRBV5-4,once,TGTGCCAGCAGCTTGGAGACTCCACTACGTCAAGAGACCCAGTACTTC,CASSLETPLRQETQYF
TRBJ1-4,TRBD1,TRBV5-1,NA,TGCGCCAGCAGCTTGTTGGGACAGGGGGGGGAAAAACTGTTTTTT,CASSLLGQGGEKLFF
TRBJ2-5,TRBD2,TRBV4-2,NA,TGTGCCAGCAGCCAAGTCCAGCGGGGAGAGACCCAGTACTTC,CASSQVQRGETQYF
TRBJ2-1,NA,TRBV5-6,NA,TGTGCCAGCAGCTTGAGAGGGCGGGGTTCCTACAATGAGCAGTTCTTC,CASSLRGRGSYNEQFF
TRBJ2-1,TRBD1,TRBV4-1,NA,TGCGCCAGCAGCGGACAGGGTCGGAATGAGCAGTTCTTC,CASSGQGRNEQFF
TRBJ2-4,NA,TRBV5-1,NA,TGCGCCAGCAGCATCGGCGGGGGCGAACCCACTAATTTC,CASSIGGGEPTNF
TRBJ2-7,NA,TRBV28,NA,TGTGCCAGCCTGGGGGGGCAATCTTACGAGCAGTACTTC,CASLGGQSYEQYF
TRBJ2-7,NA,TRBV10-1,once,TGCGCCAGCAGTGAGGGACTGCCCTACGAGCAGTACTTC,CASSEGLPYEQYF